These 25 T cell receptor beta chains came from one sample sequenced in a study of siplizumab effects on memory and regulatory T cells. TCRdb's table, derived via immunoSEQ multiplex PCR, lists solely in-frame clones and lacks some. The table has some 97,000 clones, about 94% seen once; the top ten hold over 1%. Sequenced input: non-Treg CD4+ T cells sorted from blood. The origin of the receptors is a human donor in good health.

The CDR3 protein is CASSQEAGQDLQETQYF. Written as DNA, the CDR3 is TGCGCCAGCAGCCAAGAGGCGGGACAGGACCTCCAAGAGACCCAGTACTTC. This chain joins TRBV4-1 and TRBJ2-5; 8 bases map to TRBD1. This CDR3 is built from 17 residues. V gave up 0 bases and J gave up 1 base; unmatched junction bases: 7. CDR1 and CDR2 from the germline V gene are MGHRA and YSYEKL.

The chain joins TRBV18 to TRBJ1-3; tentatively, D is TRBD1 (5 bases). CDR1 and CDR2 (germline): KGHSH, LQKENI. The CDR3 runs 16 residues. V lost 2 bases and J 3 bases, leaving 14 bases between the germline ends. CDR3 bases: TGTGCCAGCTCACCATCCCCAGGGTTTGTTGGAAACACCATATATTTT. Translated: CASSPSPGFVGNTIYF.

The chain carries TRBV30 and TRBJ1-3, with D possibly TRBD1 on 5 matching bases. This CDR3 is built from 16 residues. Trimming cost V 0 bases and J 0 bases, with 12 bases left between them. Germline assignment: CDR1 GTSNPN and CDR2 SVGIG (reference sequence). The CDR3 here is CAWSVHRTSSGNTIYF. CDR3 nucleotides: TGTGCCTGGAGTGTACACAGGACAAGCTCTGGAAACACCATATATTTT.

The chain is built from TRBV18 and TRBJ1-2, with a weak D call TRBD1 (5 bases). Germline V lookup: CDR1 KGHSH, CDR2 LQKENI. Trimming pared 0 bases from V and 6 bases from J, leaving 8 bases between. The CDR3 loop spans 13 amino acids. CDR3 sequence: CASSPPVGDGYTF. The CDR3 DNA sequence: TGTGCCAGCTCACCACCCGTGGGGGATGGCTACACCTTC.

This chain uses TRBV7-6 with TRBJ2-3; possibly TRBD1 or TRBD2 for D (7 bases each). The CDR3 is made up of 16 amino acids. Germline CDR1 is SGHVS and CDR2 is FNYEAQ. V was shortened by 5 bases and J by 1 base, with 16 bases between the two germline ends. The CDR3 coding sequence is TGTGCCAGCAGCCAGCGGGGAGACAGGGGCACAGATACGCAGTATTTT. Protein sequence: CASSQRGDRGTDTQYF.

The CDR3 loop reads CASLKIPLGPDTQYF. The CDR3 nucleotides are TGTGCCAGCCTAAAAATTCCCCTAGGGCCAGATACGCAGTATTTT. The chain carries TRBV28 and TRBJ2-3, with D hard to call. V was pared by 8 bases and J by 4 bases, with 19 bases between. CDR1 and CDR2 (germline): MDHEN, SYDVKM. This CDR3 is built from 15 residues. The entire variable domain, with the rest obtained from reference TRBV28 and TRBJ2-3, is as follows: DVKVTQSSRYLVKRTGEKVFLECVQDMDHENMFWYRQDPGLGLRLIYFSYDVKMKEKGDIPEGYSVSREKKERFSLILESASTNQTSMYLCASLKIPLGPDTQYFGPGTRLTVL.

DNA for the CDR3: TGCGCCAGCAGCCGAGCAGGGCAGGCCTACAATGAGCAGTTCTTC. This sequence encodes CASSRAGQAYNEQFF. The chain is built from TRBV4-1 and TRBJ2-1; D might be TRBD1 (5 bases). V lost 4 bases to trimming and J lost 2 bases, with 12 bases between them. This CDR3 contains 15 residues. Germline CDR1 reads MGHRA; CDR2 reads YSYEKL.

This rearrangement joins TRBV19 to TRBJ2-4, with 14 bases lining up with TRBD2. CDR1 and CDR2 (germline): LNHDA, SQIVND (reference sequence). The CDR3 runs to 19 residues. Losses at the gene ends were 5 bases for V and 1 base for J; bases not matched to a gene: 10. The CDR3 sequence is CASSPGLAGVTGAKNIQYF. CDR3 coding DNA: TGTGCCAGTAGTCCGGGACTAGCGGGAGTAACCGGGGCCAAAAACATTCAGTACTTC.

The chain uses TRBV13 and TRBJ1-1; no reliable D call. V lost 4 bases to trimming and J lost 4 bases, with 19 bases between them. CDR3 size: 16 residues. The germline V gene has CDR1 PRHDT and CDR2 FYEKMQ (reference sequence). CDR3 nucleotides: TGTGCCAGCAGCTCCATGGGTGGGCAAAGCAGCACTGAAGCTTTCTTT. It yields the protein CASSSMGGQSSTEAFF.

This chain joins TRBV2 and TRBJ1-2; D gene unclear. CDR1 is SNHLY, CDR2 FYNNEI, per germline. V lost 3 bases and J lost 4, with 6 bases in between. The CDR3 extends over 12 amino acids. CDR3 DNA sequence: TGTGCCAGCAGTGACGTCCCCTATGGCTACACCTTC. Protein: CASSDVPYGYTF.

This clone was recorded only once. Other DNA sequences in the sample encode the same CDR3. The chain employs TRBV5-1 and TRBJ2-2; 11 bases line up with TRBD2. The V and J ends lost 4 bases and 2 bases, in that order; junction bases with no gene match: 4. CDR3 size: 16 residues. Germline CDR1 and CDR2: SGHRS and YFSETQ. CDR3 in DNA: TGCGCCAGCAGCCCCGGGACTAGCGGAAACACCGGGGAGCTGTTTTTT. Amino acids: CASSPGTSGNTGELFF.

This clone has only a few counts. The chain joins TRBV7-6 to TRBJ2-1; D is perhaps TRBD2 (5 bases). The V end was cut by 2 bases, the J end by 0 bases, with 11 bases between. The V gene's germline CDR1 is SGHVS and CDR2 FNYEAQ. The CDR3 is 16 amino acids. CDR3: CASSLLSEPSYNEQFF. Written as DNA, the CDR3 is TGTGCCAGCAGCTTACTTAGCGAGCCCTCCTACAATGAGCAGTTCTTC. Full variable domain (remainder filled in from reference TRBV7-6 and TRBJ2-1): GAGVSQSPRYKVTKRGQDVALRCDPISGHVSLYWYRQALGQGPEFLTYFNYEAQQDKSGLPNDRFSAERPEGSISTLTIQRTEQRDSAMYRCASSLLSEPSYNEQFFGPGTRLTVL.

The chain couples TRBV9 to TRBJ2-3; D might be TRBD2 (5 bases). The CDR3 totals 16 residues. V shed 0 bases and J shed 1 base, with 12 bases lying between them. CDR1 is SGDLS, CDR2 YYNGEE, per germline. DNA for the CDR3: TGTGCCAGCAGCGTAGATCCCGCGGGCCGCACAGATACGCAGTATTTT. Translation: CASSVDPAGRTDTQYF.

The J gene is TRBJ2-5, the V gene TRBV7-8, with D unclear. The CDR3 length is 13 residues. Germline V gene lookup returns CDR1 SGHVS and CDR2 FQNEAQ. The V and J ends lost 6 bases and 7 bases respectively, with 15 bases between them. The CDR3 DNA sequence: TGTGCCAGCAGACTTTCACGGATGTCGACCCAGTACTTC. This translates into CASRLSRMSTQYF.

This chain links TRBV21-1 with TRBJ2-3; the table calls TRBD1, which could not be checked here. TRBV21-1 is a listed pseudogene. The CDR3 contains 16 residues. The chain's CDR3 is CATRPPPLTGSDTQYF. Written as DNA, the CDR3 is TGTGCCACCCGACCGCCCCCCTTGACAGGTTCAGATACGCAGTATTTT.

J is TRBJ1-2 and V is TRBV19, with a weak D call TRBD1 (5 bases). The V gene's germline CDR1 is LNHDA and CDR2 SQIVND (reference sequence). Trimming pared 0 bases from V and 3 bases from J, leaving 11 bases between. The CDR3 consists of 15 residues. CDR3 DNA: TGTGCCAGTAGTATAGAGGCGGACACATACTATGGCTACACCTTC. It specifies CASSIEADTYYGYTF. Filled out from reference TRBV19 and TRBJ1-2, the complete variable domain reads DGGITQSPKYLFRKEGQNVTLSCEQNLNHDAMYWYRQDPGQGLRLIYYSQIVNDFQKGDIAEGYSVSREKKESFPLTVTSAQKNPTAFYLCASSIEADTYYGYTFGSGTRLTVV.

The gene calls are TRBV5-6 and TRBJ1-3; 9 bases match TRBD1. Trimming at V came to 4 bases and at J to 3 bases, leaving 8 bases not matched to a gene. CDR1 SGHDT and CDR2 YYEEEE come from the germline V gene. This CDR3 spans 16 amino acids. CDR3: CASSLDRGRYGNTIYF. The CDR3 region has the DNA TGTGCCAGCAGCCTGGACAGGGGCCGGTATGGAAACACCATATATTTT.

The chain uses TRBV14 and TRBJ2-7, with a possible D match to TRBD1 (6 bases). CDR3 length equals 14 residues. Trimming removed 3 bases from V and 0 bases from J, with 9 bases in between. The germline gives CDR1 SGHDN, CDR2 FVKESK. The CDR3 sequence: CASSHARGSYEQYF. Here the CDR3 DNA reads TGTGCCAGCAGCCACGCCAGGGGCTCCTACGAGCAGTACTTC.

The CDR3: CASSPRLAGGSSYNEQFF. For the CDR3, the DNA is TGTGCCAGTAGTCCCCGGCTAGCGGGAGGGTCGTCCTACAATGAGCAGTTCTTC. The chain couples TRBV19 to TRBJ2-1; TRBD2 aligns across 12 bases. Germline CDR1 reads LNHDA; CDR2 reads SQIVND (reference sequence). V gave up 5 bases and J gave up 1 base; unmatched junction bases: 9. CDR3 length: 18 residues.

This clone has just a few counts. V is TRBV6-1 and J is TRBJ1-2; weak D call: TRBD1 (5 bases). Germline V lookup: CDR1 MNHNS, CDR2 SASEGT. The length of the CDR3 is 16 residues. V lost 3 bases, J lost 7 bases, and 21 bases lay in between. The CDR3 region is CASSDTRIKGLGGYTF. CDR3 nucleotides: TGTGCCAGCAGTGACACTCGGATAAAGGGGTTAGGTGGCTACACCTTC.

The chain couples TRBV19 to TRBJ2-7; D remains unclear. V dropped 5 bases and J dropped 0 bases, with 11 bases sitting between them. This CDR3 comprises 14 residues. Per germline, CDR1 LNHDA and CDR2 SQIVND (reference sequence). The CDR3 nucleotides read TGTGCCAGTAGTGCGCTACTTAGCTCCTACGAGCAGTACTTC. This sequence encodes CASSALLSSYEQYF.

Regarding this clone: An end of the junction differs from the germline gene, which may be a read error. Other nucleotide sequences from this sample produce the same CDR3. J is TRBJ2-7 and V is TRBV5-1; D may match TRBD1 or TRBD2 (5 bases each). Germline V gives CDR1 SGHRS, CDR2 YFSETQ. The CDR3 covers 15 residues. This CDR3 reads CASSLARGDEYEQYF. CDR3 sequence (DNA): TGTGCCAGCAGCTTGGCCAGAGGGGACGAATACGAGCAGTACTTC.

The V and J genes are TRBV10-3 and TRBJ1-2; a possible D gene is TRBD1 (6 bases). Trimming took off 4 bases at V and 6 bases at J, with 15 bases between the two ends. This CDR3 spans 14 amino acids. Germline V CDR1 and CDR2: ENHRY, SYGVKD. The CDR3 DNA is TGTGCCATCAGTGGTTCAGGGGACATCGATGGCTACACCTTC. This codes for CAISGSGDIDGYTF.

The rearrangement joins TRBV11-1 to TRBJ2-7; a possible D gene is TRBD1 (6 bases). Trimming took 2 bases from V and 7 from J, leaving 18 bases between them. This CDR3 is built from 15 residues. Germline CDR1 is SGHAT and CDR2 is FQDESV (reference sequence). The CDR3 loop reads CASSLKTGIPGEQYF. DNA of the CDR3: TGTGCCAGCAGCTTAAAAACAGGGATCCCCGGGGAGCAGTACTTC.

The V gene is TRBV5-4, the J gene TRBJ2-1, with TRBD1 identical over 8 bases. The trim removed 2 bases at V and 2 bases at J, leaving 3 bases unmatched. This CDR3 contains 15 residues. In germline, CDR1 is SGHNT, CDR2 YYREEE (reference sequence). The CDR3: CASSFDRGTYNEQFF. CDR3 nucleotides: TGTGCCAGCAGCTTTGACAGGGGAACCTACAATGAGCAGTTCTTC.